Below are 13 T cell receptor beta chains sequenced from a single sample in a study of blood T cell repertoires in COVID-19. Assay used: immunoSEQ multiplex PCR; TCRdb lists only in-frame clones, some missing. The table lists around 300,000 clones, approximately 83% of them singletons. The source material was peripheral blood. These receptors were taken from a woman in her 30s who had recovered from COVID-19.

This clone was counted once. The gene calls are TRBV28 and TRBJ1-2; TRBD1 is a possible D gene (5 bases). Trimming took off 3 bases at V and 6 bases at J, with 14 bases between the two ends. The CDR3 has 14 residues. Germline V gene lookup returns CDR1 MDHEN and CDR2 SYDVKM. CDR3 sequence: CASSFRGGRNGYTF. The CDR3 DNA is TGTGCCAGCAGTTTTCGCGGGGGAAGGAATGGCTACACCTTC.

The count of this clone is one. The CDR3 loop is CASSLGSSYEQYF. CDR3 sequence (DNA): TGCGCCAGCAGCTTGGGCAGCTCCTACGAGCAGTACTTC. The gene calls are TRBV5-1 and TRBJ2-7, with D unclear. V was trimmed by 0 bases and J by 0 bases, leaving 4 bases between them. This CDR3 region has 13 residues. Germline loops: CDR1 SGHRS, CDR2 YFSETQ.

V gene TRBV5-6 combines with J gene TRBJ2-7, with a tentative D call TRBD1 (7 bases). CDR1 and CDR2 from the germline V gene are SGHDT and YYEEEE. CDR3 length: 14 amino acids. The V and J ends lost 4 bases and 0 bases respectively, with 11 bases between them. CDR3 region: CASSRGDSSYEQYF. The CDR3 nucleotides are TGTGCCAGCAGCAGGGGGGACAGCTCCTACGAGCAGTACTTC.

Details on this clone: This CDR3 is also generated by other DNA sequences in the sample. The chain has TRBV19 and TRBJ1-1; no definite D call. V dropped 1 base and J dropped 1 base, with 7 bases sitting between them. This CDR3 region has 14 residues. Germline CDR1 is LNHDA and CDR2 is SQIVND (reference sequence). The CDR3 coding sequence is TGTGCCAGTAGTATAGTTGGCGGGAACACTGAAGCTTTCTTT. Its translation: CASSIVGGNTEAFF. Full variable domain (remainder filled in from reference TRBV19 and TRBJ1-1): DGGITQSPKYLFRKEGQNVTLSCEQNLNHDAMYWYRQDPGQGLRLIYYSQIVNDFQKGDIAEGYSVSREKKESFPLTVTSAQKNPTAFYLCASSIVGGNTEAFFGQGTRLTVV.

The V call is TRBV18, the J call TRBJ2-7; no clear D. Trimming removed 4 bases at V and 0 bases at J, with 13 bases between. Germline V gene data show CDR1 as KGHSH and CDR2 as LQKENI. This CDR3 is built from 15 residues. The CDR3 DNA reads as TGTGCCAGCTCACTCTCTCTTAGTAGCTCCTACGAGCAGTACTTC. Translating it yields CASSLSLSSSYEQYF.

This chain joins TRBV13 and TRBJ1-2; TRBD1 aligns across 10 bases. The V gene end was trimmed by 5 bases and the J gene end by 10 bases; junction bases not matched to a gene: 4. Germline CDR1 is PRHDT and CDR2 is FYEKMQ (reference sequence). The CDR3 contains 12 residues. The chain's CDR3 is CASSLGTGDYTF. CDR3 nucleotide sequence: TGTGCCAGCAGCCTGGGGACAGGGGACTACACCTTC.

J is TRBJ1-5 and V is TRBV19; D unclear. V lost 7 bases and J lost 2, with 6 bases in between. There are 12 residues in the CDR3. Germline V gene sequence: CDR1 LNHDA, CDR2 SQIVND (reference sequence). CDR3 nucleotide sequence: TGTGCCAGTACCCGGGGCAATCAGCCCCAGCATTTT. This codes for CASTRGNQPQHF.

This rearrangement joins TRBV19 to TRBJ2-3; TRBD2 is a possible D gene (5 bases). The CDR3 covers 13 residues. The germline CDR1 and CDR2 sequences are LNHDA and SQIVND (reference sequence). Trimming pared 7 bases from V and 4 bases from J, leaving 12 bases between. CDR3 bases: TGTGCCAGTACCGACGGGAATGCAGATACGCAGTATTTT. Translation: CASTDGNADTQYF.

J is TRBJ2-1 and V is TRBV9, with 8 nucleotides matching TRBD2. J gave up 2 bases and V 6 bases, and 10 bases lay outside the gene matches. The CDR3 covers 16 residues. Germline CDR1 SGDLS, CDR2 YYNGEE. CDR3 bases: TGTGCCAGCACCCGAGGGACGGGAGGGACCTACAATGAGCAGTTCTTC. Protein sequence: CASTRGTGGTYNEQFF.

The chain joins TRBV3-1 (or the pseudogene TRBV3-2) to TRBJ1-3, with D perhaps matching TRBD1 (6 bases). The CDR3 is 15 residues long. Per the germline V gene, CDR1 is LGHDT and CDR2 is YNNKEL (reference sequence). Trimming took off 5 bases at V and 0 bases at J, with 11 bases between the two ends. This CDR3 reads CASSNTGSSGNTIYF. CDR3 DNA: TGTGCCAGCAGCAACACAGGGAGCTCTGGAAACACCATATATTTT.

CDR3 nucleotide sequence: TGTGCCAGCAGCGCCTGGGGGGGCAGGGAGCCCCAGCATTTT. Translating it yields CASSAWGGREPQHF. The V and J genes are TRBV5-6 and TRBJ1-5, with D possibly TRBD1 on 6 matching bases. Germline CDR1 reads SGHDT; CDR2 reads YYEEEE. The CDR3 spans 14 residues. Trimming took off 4 bases at V and 8 bases at J, with 16 bases between the two ends.

The V and J genes are TRBV3-1 (or the pseudogene TRBV3-2) and TRBJ1-2, with 8 bases matching TRBD1. From germline, CDR1 is LGHDT and CDR2 YNNKEL (reference sequence). Unmatched junction bases numbered 7, after V lost 3 bases and J lost 1 base. The CDR3 covers 16 residues. The CDR3 reads CASSQRDRGLNYGYTF. The CDR3 nucleotides are TGTGCCAGCAGCCAGCGAGACAGGGGCCTTAACTATGGCTACACCTTC.

V usage is TRBV10-3 and J usage is TRBJ2-1, with TRBD1 identical over 7 bases. The CDR3 is 18 amino acids. Trimming took 8 bases from V and 4 from J; bases not matched to a gene: 20. CDR1 ENHRY and CDR2 SYGVKD come from the germline V gene. Written as DNA, the CDR3 is TGTGCCATCGCCGACTGGGACACTCAATCCAGGGGGTACAATGAGCAGTTCTTC. Protein sequence: CAIADWDTQSRGYNEQFF.